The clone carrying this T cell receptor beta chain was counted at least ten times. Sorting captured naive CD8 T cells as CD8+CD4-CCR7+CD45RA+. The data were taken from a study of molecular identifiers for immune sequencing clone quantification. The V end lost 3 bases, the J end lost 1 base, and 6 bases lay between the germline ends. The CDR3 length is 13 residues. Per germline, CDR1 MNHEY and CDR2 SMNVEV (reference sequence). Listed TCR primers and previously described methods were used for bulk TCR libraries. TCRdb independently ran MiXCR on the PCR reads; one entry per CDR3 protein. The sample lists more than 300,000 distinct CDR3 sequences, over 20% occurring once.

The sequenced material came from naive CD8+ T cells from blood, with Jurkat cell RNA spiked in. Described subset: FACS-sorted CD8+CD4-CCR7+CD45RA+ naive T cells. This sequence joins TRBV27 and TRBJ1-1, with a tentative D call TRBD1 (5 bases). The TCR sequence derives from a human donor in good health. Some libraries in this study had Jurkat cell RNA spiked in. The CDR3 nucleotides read TGTGCCAGCAGTTTGACAGAGAACACTGAAGCTTTCTTT. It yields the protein CASSLTENTEAFF.